This TCR beta chain derives from a study of blood T cell repertoires in COVID-19. Profiling relied on immunoSEQ multiplex PCR, and the TCRdb table lists in-frame clones only, not all of them. The repertoire consists of roughly 300,000 clones, with over 75% occurring once and the leading ten covering roughly 8%. The CDR3 consists of 16 residues. From germline, CDR1 is MGHRA and CDR2 YSYEKL. The junction had 7 bases not matched to a gene; V was cut back by 4 bases and J by 6 bases. Sequenced: peripheral blood. The receptor was isolated from a woman between 50 and 59 years old who had recovered from COVID-19. V gene TRBV4-1 combines with J gene TRBJ1-6, with 9 positions matching TRBD1. CDR3 DNA sequence: TGCGCCAGCAGCCCAAGGGGACAGGGACCTAATTCACCCCTCCACTTT. Amino acids: CASSPRGQGPNSPLHF.